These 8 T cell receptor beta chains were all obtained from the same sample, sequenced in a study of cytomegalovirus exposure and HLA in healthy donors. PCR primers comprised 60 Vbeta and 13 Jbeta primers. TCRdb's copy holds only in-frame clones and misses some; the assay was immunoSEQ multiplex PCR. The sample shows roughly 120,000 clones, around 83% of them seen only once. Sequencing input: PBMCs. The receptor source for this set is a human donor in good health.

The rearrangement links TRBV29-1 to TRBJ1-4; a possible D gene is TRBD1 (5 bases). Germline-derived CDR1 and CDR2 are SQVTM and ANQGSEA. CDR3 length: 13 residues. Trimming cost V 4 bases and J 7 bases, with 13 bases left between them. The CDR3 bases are TGCAGCGTTGCGGCGGGGGGGAGTGAAAAACTGTTTTTT. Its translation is CSVAAGGSEKLFF.

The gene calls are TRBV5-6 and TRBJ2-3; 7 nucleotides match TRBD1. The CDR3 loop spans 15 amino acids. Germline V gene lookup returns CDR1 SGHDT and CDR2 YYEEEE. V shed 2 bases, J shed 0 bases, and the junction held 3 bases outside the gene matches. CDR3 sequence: CASSLPGQSTDTQYF. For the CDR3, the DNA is TGTGCCAGCAGCTTACCGGGACAGAGCACAGATACGCAGTATTTT.

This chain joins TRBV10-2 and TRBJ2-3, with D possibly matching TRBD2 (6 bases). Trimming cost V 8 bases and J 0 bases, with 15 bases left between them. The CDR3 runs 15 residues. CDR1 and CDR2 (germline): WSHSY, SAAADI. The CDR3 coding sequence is TGCGCCAGCGGCAGAGGGAGCGGGAGCACAGATACGCAGTATTTT. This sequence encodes CASGRGSGSTDTQYF.

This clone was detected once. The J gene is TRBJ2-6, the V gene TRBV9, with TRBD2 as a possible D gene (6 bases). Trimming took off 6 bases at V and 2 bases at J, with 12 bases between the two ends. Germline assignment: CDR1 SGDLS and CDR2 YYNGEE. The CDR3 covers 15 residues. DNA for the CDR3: TGTGCCAGCAACGGGGGTGGGACTGGGGCCAACGTCCTGACTTTC. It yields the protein CASNGGGTGANVLTF.

The CDR3 DNA sequence: TGTGCCAGCAGCCCGACCCTCGGGGGTGGGAACACTGAAGCTTTCTTT. Translated: CASSPTLGGGNTEAFF. This sequence joins TRBV11-2 and TRBJ1-1, with D possibly being TRBD1 (5 bases). This CDR3 contains 16 residues. V was clipped by 5 bases and J by 1 base, with 17 bases between them. Germline CDR1 SGHAT, CDR2 FQNNGV.

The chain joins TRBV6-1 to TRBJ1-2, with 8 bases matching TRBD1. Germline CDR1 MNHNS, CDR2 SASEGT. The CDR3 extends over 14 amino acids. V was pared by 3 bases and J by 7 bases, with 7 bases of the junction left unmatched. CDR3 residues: CASSEFTGGGGYTF. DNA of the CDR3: TGTGCCAGCAGTGAGTTCACAGGGGGTGGTGGCTACACCTTC.

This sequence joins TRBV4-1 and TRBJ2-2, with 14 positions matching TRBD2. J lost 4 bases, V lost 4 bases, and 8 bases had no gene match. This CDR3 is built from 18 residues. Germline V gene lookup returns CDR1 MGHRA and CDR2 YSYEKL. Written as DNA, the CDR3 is TGCGCCAGCAGCCGAATGACTAGCGGGGGGGCCGGCACCGGGGAGCTGTTTTTT. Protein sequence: CASSRMTSGGAGTGELFF.

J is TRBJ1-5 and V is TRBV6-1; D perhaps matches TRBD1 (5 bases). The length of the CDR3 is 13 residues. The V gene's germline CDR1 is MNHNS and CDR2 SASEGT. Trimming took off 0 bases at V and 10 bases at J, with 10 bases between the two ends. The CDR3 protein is CASSEALQGPQHF. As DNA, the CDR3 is TGTGCCAGCAGTGAAGCGCTTCAGGGTCCCCAGCATTTT.